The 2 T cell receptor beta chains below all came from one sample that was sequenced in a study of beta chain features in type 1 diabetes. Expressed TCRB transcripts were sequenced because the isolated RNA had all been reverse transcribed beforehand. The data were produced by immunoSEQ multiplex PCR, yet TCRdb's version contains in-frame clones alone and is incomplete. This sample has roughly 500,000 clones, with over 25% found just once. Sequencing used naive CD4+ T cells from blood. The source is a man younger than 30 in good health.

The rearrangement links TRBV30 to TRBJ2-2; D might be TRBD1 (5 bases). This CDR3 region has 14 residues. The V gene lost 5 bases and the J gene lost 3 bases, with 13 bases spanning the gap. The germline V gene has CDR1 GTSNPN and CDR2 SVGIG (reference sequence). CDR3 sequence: CAWSGGRDTGELFF. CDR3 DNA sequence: TGTGCCTGGTCGGGTGGCAGGGACACCGGGGAGCTGTTTTTT.

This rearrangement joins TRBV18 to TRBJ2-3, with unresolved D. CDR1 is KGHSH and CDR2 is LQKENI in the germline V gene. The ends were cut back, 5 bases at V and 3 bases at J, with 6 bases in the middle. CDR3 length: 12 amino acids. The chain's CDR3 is CASSKATDTQYF. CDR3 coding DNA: TGTGCCAGCTCAAAAGCTACAGATACGCAGTATTTT.